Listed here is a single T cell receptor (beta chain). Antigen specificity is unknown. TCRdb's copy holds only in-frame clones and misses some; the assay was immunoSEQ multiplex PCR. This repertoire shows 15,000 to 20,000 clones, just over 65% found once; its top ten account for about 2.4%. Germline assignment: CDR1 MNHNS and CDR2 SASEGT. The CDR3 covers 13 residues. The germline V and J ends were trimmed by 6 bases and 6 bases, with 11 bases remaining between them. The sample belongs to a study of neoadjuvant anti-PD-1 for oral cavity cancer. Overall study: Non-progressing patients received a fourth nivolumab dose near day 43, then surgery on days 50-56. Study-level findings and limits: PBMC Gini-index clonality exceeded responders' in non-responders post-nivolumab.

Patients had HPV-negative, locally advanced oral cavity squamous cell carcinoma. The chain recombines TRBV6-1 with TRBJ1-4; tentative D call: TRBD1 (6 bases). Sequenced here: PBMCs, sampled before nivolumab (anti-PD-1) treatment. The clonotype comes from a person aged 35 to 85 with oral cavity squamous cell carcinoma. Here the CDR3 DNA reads TGTGCCAGCAGGAATAACAGGGATGAAAAACTGTTTTTT. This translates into CASRNNRDEKLFF.